This T cell receptor beta chain originates from a study of molecular identifiers for immune sequencing clone quantification. TCRdb reanalysed the PCR reads using MiXCR and keeps one entry per CDR3 protein. This repertoire shows around 470,000 distinct CDR3 sequences, under 30% found once; its top ten account for under 0.8%. Trimming cost V 6 bases and J 5 bases; bases outside gene matches: 9. The CDR3 contains 14 residues. Per the germline V gene, CDR1 is MNHNY and CDR2 is SVGAGI (reference sequence). The source is a human donor in good health. Some libraries in this study had Jurkat cell RNA spiked in. Sequencing was carried out using naive CD8+ T cells from blood, with Jurkat cell RNA spiked in. The subset was: FACS-sorted CD8+CD4-CCR7+CD45RA+ naive T cells. The chain joins TRBV6-6 to TRBJ1-1; TRBD1 aligns across 7 bases. The CDR3 DNA reads as TGTGCCAGCAGACTTGGACAGGTGGGGACTGAAGCTTTCTTT. This gives the protein CASRLGQVGTEAFF.